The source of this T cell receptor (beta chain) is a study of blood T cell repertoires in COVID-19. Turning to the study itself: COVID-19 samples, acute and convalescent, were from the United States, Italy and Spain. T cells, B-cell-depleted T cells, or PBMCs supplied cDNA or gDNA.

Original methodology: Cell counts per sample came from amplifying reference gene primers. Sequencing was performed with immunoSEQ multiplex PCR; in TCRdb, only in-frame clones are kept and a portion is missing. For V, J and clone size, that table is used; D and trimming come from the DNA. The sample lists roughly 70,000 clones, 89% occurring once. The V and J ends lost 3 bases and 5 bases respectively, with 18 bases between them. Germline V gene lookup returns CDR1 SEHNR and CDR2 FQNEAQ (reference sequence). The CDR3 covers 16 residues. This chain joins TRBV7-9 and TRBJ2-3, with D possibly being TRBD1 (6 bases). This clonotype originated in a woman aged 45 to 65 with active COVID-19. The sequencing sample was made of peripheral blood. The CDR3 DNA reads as TGTGCCAGCAGCTTTAACGTTGTCCGAGGGGGAGATACGCAGTATTTT. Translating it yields CASSFNVVRGGDTQYF.